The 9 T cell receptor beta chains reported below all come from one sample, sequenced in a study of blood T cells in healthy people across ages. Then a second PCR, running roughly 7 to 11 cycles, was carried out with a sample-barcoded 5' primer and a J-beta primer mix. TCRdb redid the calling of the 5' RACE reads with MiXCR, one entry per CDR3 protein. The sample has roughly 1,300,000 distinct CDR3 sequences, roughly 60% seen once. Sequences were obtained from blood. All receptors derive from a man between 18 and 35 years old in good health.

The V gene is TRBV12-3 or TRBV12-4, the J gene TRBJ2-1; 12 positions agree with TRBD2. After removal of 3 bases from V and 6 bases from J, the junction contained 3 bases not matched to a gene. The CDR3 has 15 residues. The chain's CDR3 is CASSFLLAGGNEQFF. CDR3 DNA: TGTGCCAGCAGTTTCCTACTAGCGGGAGGCAATGAGCAGTTCTTC.

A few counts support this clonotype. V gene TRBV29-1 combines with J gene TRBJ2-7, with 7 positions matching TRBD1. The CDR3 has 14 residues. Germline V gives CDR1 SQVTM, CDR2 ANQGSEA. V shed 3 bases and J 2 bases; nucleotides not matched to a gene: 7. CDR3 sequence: CSVEDRDRAYEQYF. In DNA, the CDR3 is TGCAGCGTTGAGGATCGGGACAGAGCCTACGAGCAGTACTTC.

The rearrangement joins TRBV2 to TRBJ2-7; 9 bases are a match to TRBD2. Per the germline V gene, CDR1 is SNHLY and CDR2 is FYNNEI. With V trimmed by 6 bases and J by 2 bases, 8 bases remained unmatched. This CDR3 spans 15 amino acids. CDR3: CASRSASGETYEQYF. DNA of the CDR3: TGTGCCAGCAGGTCGGCTAGCGGGGAGACCTACGAGCAGTACTTC. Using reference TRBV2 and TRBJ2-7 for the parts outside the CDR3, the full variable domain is EPEVTQTPSHQVTQMGQEVILRCVPISNHLYFYWYRQILGQKVEFLVSFYNNEISEKSEIFDDQFSVERPDGSNFTLKIRSTKLEDSAMYFCASRSASGETYEQYFGPGTRLTVT.

This CDR3 reads CSAREGFYGYTF. CDR3 DNA: TGCAGTGCTAGAGAAGGTTTTTATGGCTACACCTTC. The chain recombines TRBV20-1 with TRBJ1-2; D remains unclear. CDR1 is DFQATT, CDR2 SNEGSKA, per germline (reference sequence). This CDR3 spans 12 amino acids. V lost 0 bases, J lost 5 bases, and 7 bases lay in between.

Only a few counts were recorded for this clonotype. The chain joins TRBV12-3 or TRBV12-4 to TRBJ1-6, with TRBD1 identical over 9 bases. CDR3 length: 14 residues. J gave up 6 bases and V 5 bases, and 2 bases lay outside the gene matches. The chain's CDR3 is CASSRDRVNSPLHF. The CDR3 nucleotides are TGTGCCAGCAGTCGGGACAGGGTTAATTCACCCCTCCACTTT.

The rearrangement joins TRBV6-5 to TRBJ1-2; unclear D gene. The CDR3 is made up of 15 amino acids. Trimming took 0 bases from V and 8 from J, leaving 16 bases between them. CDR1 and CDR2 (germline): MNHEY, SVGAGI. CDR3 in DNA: TGTGCCAGCAGTTACTCACTCAACGGGCTTTCGGGCTACACCTTC. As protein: CASSYSLNGLSGYTF.

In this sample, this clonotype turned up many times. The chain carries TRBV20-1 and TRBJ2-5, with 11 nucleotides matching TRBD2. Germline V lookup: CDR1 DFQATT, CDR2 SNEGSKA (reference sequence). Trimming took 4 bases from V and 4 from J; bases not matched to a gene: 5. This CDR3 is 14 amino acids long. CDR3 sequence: CSAKLGLAGETQYF. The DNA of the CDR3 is TGCAGTGCTAAGCTCGGACTAGCGGGAGAGACCCAGTACTTC.

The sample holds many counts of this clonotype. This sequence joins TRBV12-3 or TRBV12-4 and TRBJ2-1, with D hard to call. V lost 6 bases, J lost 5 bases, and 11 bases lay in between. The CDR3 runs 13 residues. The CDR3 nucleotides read TGTGCCAGCAGCTTGGCCGGCAACAATGAGCAGTTCTTC. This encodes CASSLAGNNEQFF.

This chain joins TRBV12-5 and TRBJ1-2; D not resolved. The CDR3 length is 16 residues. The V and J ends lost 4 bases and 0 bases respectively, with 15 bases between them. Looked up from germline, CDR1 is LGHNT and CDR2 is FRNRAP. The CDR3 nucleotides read TGTGCTAGTGGTTCCGAAAGGGCCGACACTAACTATGGCTACACCTTC. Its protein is CASGSERADTNYGYTF.